The 32 T cell receptor beta chains presented below share a single source sample, sequenced in a study of beta chain features in type 1 diabetes. Study-level points and caveats: Moderately but significantly shorter TCRB CDR3s were found in Type 1 diabetes patients in all four CD4+ subsets.

Reverse transcribing all isolated RNA meant expressed TCRB transcripts were sequenced. Profiling relied on immunoSEQ multiplex PCR, and the TCRdb table lists in-frame clones only, not all of them. There are 150,000 or so clones in the sample; 6.5% to 10% occur only once, and about 0.5% lies in the top ten. Their antigens remain unidentified. Sequencing was done on a sample of central memory CD4+ T cells from blood. All receptors come from a woman in her late teens or twenties with type 1 diabetes.

The rearrangement joins TRBV29-1 to TRBJ1-1, with a tentative D call TRBD1 (6 bases). This CDR3 contains 13 residues. Germline values: CDR1 SQVTM, CDR2 ANQGSEA. With 7 bases removed from V and 0 bases from J, the gap between germline ends came to 12 bases. The DNA for the CDR3 is TGCAGCGGTACTACAGGGATGAACACTGAAGCTTTCTTT. It encodes CSGTTGMNTEAFF. Full variable domain (outside the CDR3, taken from reference TRBV29-1 and TRBJ1-1): SAVISQKPSRDICQRGTSLTIQCQVDSQVTMMFWYRQQPGQSLTLIATANQGSEATYESGFVIDKFPISRPNLTFSTLTVSNMSPEDSSIYLCSGTTGMNTEAFFGQGTRLTVV.

In this sample, this clone turned up a few times. The chain links TRBV7-9 to TRBJ2-7; D may be TRBD2 (6 bases). V gave up 4 bases and J gave up 0 bases, with 22 bases separating them. The CDR3 is made up of 18 amino acids. Germline V gene data show CDR1 as SEHNR and CDR2 as FQNEAQ (reference sequence). CDR3 nucleotides: TGTGCCAGCAGCTCCTCGTGGGTTAGAATCGGGAGCTCCTACGAGCAGTACTTC. It specifies CASSSSWVRIGSSYEQYF.

The CDR3 nucleotides read TGTGCCAGCAGCGTAGACGACAGGGGAGCCAAAAACATTCAGTACTTC. Translation gives CASSVDDRGAKNIQYF. This chain links TRBV9 with TRBJ2-4; 8 bases fit TRBD1. The CDR3 consists of 16 residues. The V gene end was trimmed by 0 bases and the J gene end by 0 bases; junction bases not matched to a gene: 2. The germline V gene has CDR1 SGDLS and CDR2 YYNGEE.

This clone turned up a few times. This rearrangement joins TRBV11-3 to TRBJ2-3; possibly TRBD2 for D (6 bases). Germline lookup yields CDR1 SGHNT and CDR2 YENEEA. This CDR3 is built from 15 residues. Trimming removed 1 base at V and 1 base at J, with 9 bases between. The CDR3 bases are TGTGCCAGCAGCTTAGGGTCGGGGGGCACAGATACGCAGTATTTT. Translating it yields CASSLGSGGTDTQYF.

This chain links TRBV5-8 with TRBJ2-5; no clear D. The CDR3 consists of 15 residues. The V gene's germline CDR1 is SGHTS and CDR2 YDEGEE. V lost 0 bases to trimming and J lost 0 bases, with 9 bases between them. CDR3 in amino acids: CASSLGPGNQETQYF. CDR3 bases: TGTGCCAGCAGCTTGGGTCCAGGAAACCAAGAGACCCAGTACTTC.

This clone was picked up a small number of times. J is TRBJ2-2 and V is TRBV19; 13 bases map to TRBD2. Germline V gene lookup returns CDR1 LNHDA and CDR2 SQIVND (reference sequence). Germline trimming cut 10 bases from V and 1 base from J; bases unmatched to any gene: 12. The CDR3 is made up of 18 amino acids. The CDR3 sequence is CATFRVGTSGMNTGELFF. CDR3 nucleotide sequence: TGTGCCACCTTTCGGGTAGGGACTAGCGGGATGAACACCGGGGAGCTGTTTTTT.

There are a few counts of this clone. The chain carries TRBV7-9 and TRBJ2-5; 7 bases are a match to TRBD1. Unmatched junction bases numbered 3, after V lost 1 base and J lost 7 bases. CDR1 and CDR2 from the germline V gene are SEHNR and FQNEAQ (reference sequence). The CDR3 is 13 residues long. The CDR3 region has the DNA TGTGCCAGCAGCTTAGTAGGGGACAGGACCCAGTACTTC. Its protein product is CASSLVGDRTQYF.

This clone occurred a few times. This chain joins TRBV28 and TRBJ2-7, with TRBD2 identical over 8 bases. There are 15 residues in the CDR3. From germline, CDR1 is MDHEN and CDR2 SYDVKM. The trim removed 8 bases at V and 4 bases at J, leaving 13 bases unmatched. This CDR3 reads CASSPAGGNMYEQYF. CDR3 sequence (DNA): TGTGCCAGCTCCCCGGCGGGAGGCAATATGTACGAGCAGTACTTC.

This clone was counted a few times. The chain carries TRBV7-2 and TRBJ1-5; D call uncertain. Germline assignment: CDR1 SGHTA and CDR2 FQGNSA. CDR3 length: 13 residues. The V gene lost 0 bases and the J gene lost 6 bases, with 6 bases spanning the gap. CDR3 region: CASSLADIQPQHF. DNA for the CDR3: TGTGCCAGCAGCTTAGCTGACATTCAGCCCCAGCATTTT. Together with reference TRBV7-2 and TRBJ1-5, the CDR3 gives the full variable domain: GAGVSQSPSNKVTEKGKDVELRCDPISGHTALYWYRQSLGQGLEFLIYFQGNSAPDKSGLPSDRFSAERTGGSVSTLTIQRTQQEDSAVYLCASSLADIQPQHFGDGTRLSIL.

This clone was seen a few times. This sequence joins TRBV28 and TRBJ2-7; TRBD1 agrees at 9 bases. This CDR3 comprises 14 residues. The germline V gene has CDR1 MDHEN and CDR2 SYDVKM. Unmatched junction bases numbered 10, after V lost 8 bases and J lost 5 bases. CDR3 coding DNA: TGTGCCAGCGGGACGACAGGGGGAACCGACGAGCAGTACTTC. Translating gives CASGTTGGTDEQYF.

A few counts support this clone. The rearrangement uses TRBV6-4 and TRBJ2-1, with D maybe TRBD2 (5 bases). The CDR3 length is 14 residues. Looked up from germline, CDR1 is MRHNA and CDR2 is SNTAGT. The V gene lost 0 bases and the J gene lost 5 bases, with 8 bases spanning the gap. The CDR3 loop reads CASSDSFGDNEQFF. The CDR3 coding sequence is TGTGCCAGCAGTGACTCGTTCGGGGACAATGAGCAGTTCTTC.

This sequence joins TRBV5-1 and TRBJ2-7; D is perhaps TRBD2 (5 bases). The CDR3 has 14 residues. V lost 0 bases and J lost 4, with 11 bases in between. In germline, CDR1 is SGHRS, CDR2 YFSETQ. The CDR3 nucleotides are TGCGCCAGCAGCTTGGCTCGGGGAGAATACGAGCAGTACTTC. Protein product: CASSLARGEYEQYF.

This clone was detected a few times. The chain recombines TRBV7-9 with TRBJ1-2; no reliable D call. The CDR3 has 14 amino acids. Germline lookup yields CDR1 SEHNR and CDR2 FQNEAQ (reference sequence). Trimming took 1 base from V and 4 from J, leaving 10 bases between them. The CDR3: CASSLEQESYGYTF. The CDR3 coding sequence is TGTGCCAGCAGCTTAGAGCAAGAGTCCTATGGCTACACCTTC. Full variable domain (remainder filled in from reference TRBV7-9 and TRBJ1-2): DTGVSQNPRHKITKRGQNVTFRCDPISEHNRLYWYRQTLGQGPEFLTYFQNEAQLEKSRLLSDRFSAERPKGSFSTLEIQRTEQGDSAMYLCASSLEQESYGYTFGSGTRLTVV.

This clone was seen a handful of times. The V call is TRBV7-3, the J call TRBJ1-1; D gene ambiguous. This CDR3 has 14 amino acids. Trimming removed 5 bases at V and 2 bases at J, with 12 bases between. The germline gives CDR1 SGHTA, CDR2 FQGTGA. The CDR3 DNA reads TGTGCCAGCAGCAGTCCGGGAGGAAACACTGAAGCTTTCTTT. Translated: CASSSPGGNTEAFF.

As for this clone: At one end, the junction sequence differs from germline, possibly due to a read error. The CDR3 sequence: CASSLGTNRPQHF. The CDR3 nucleotides are TGTGCCAGCAGCTTGGGGACTAATCGGCCCCAGCATTTT. This rearrangement joins TRBV7-9 to TRBJ1-5; weak D call: TRBD1 (5 bases). Germline V gene sequence: CDR1 SEHNR, CDR2 FQNEAQ (reference sequence). The CDR3 runs to 13 residues.

The V and J genes are TRBV9 and TRBJ2-3, with D perhaps TRBD2 (6 bases). CDR3 size: 16 residues. Trimming took 0 bases from V and 2 from J, leaving 13 bases between them. In germline, CDR1 is SGDLS, CDR2 YYNGEE. The CDR3 loop reads CASSVVGGMPTDTQYF. The CDR3 nucleotides read TGTGCCAGCAGCGTAGTGGGGGGAATGCCCACAGATACGCAGTATTTT. Full variable domain (outside the CDR3, taken from reference TRBV9 and TRBJ2-3): DSGVTQTPKHLITATGQRVTLRCSPRSGDLSVYWYQQSLDQGLQFLIQYYNGEERAKGNILERFSAQQFPDLHSELNLSSLELGDSALYFCASSVVGGMPTDTQYFGPGTRLTVL.

The chain joins TRBV7-9 to TRBJ2-7; weak D call: TRBD2 (6 bases). This CDR3 spans 14 amino acids. The germline V gene has CDR1 SEHNR and CDR2 FQNEAQ (reference sequence). Trimming shortened V by 1 base and J by 5 bases, and 12 bases separated the two germline ends. CDR3 sequence: CASSLGRGSDEQYF. The DNA for the CDR3 is TGTGCCAGCAGCTTAGGCCGGGGGTCGGACGAGCAGTACTTC.

The chain combines TRBV5-5 with TRBJ2-5, with unresolved D. The CDR3 is made up of 12 amino acids. Germline V CDR1 and CDR2: SGHKS, YYEKEE (reference sequence). Trimming removed 1 base from V and 5 bases from J, with 6 bases in between. CDR3 region: CASSLNGETQYF. The CDR3, as DNA: TGTGCCAGCAGCTTGAACGGGGAGACCCAGTACTTC. Using reference TRBV5-5 and TRBJ2-5 for the parts outside the CDR3, the full variable domain is DAGVTQSPTHLIKTRGQQVTLRCSPISGHKSVSWYQQVLGQGPQFIFQYYEKEERGRGNFPDRFSARQFPNYSSELNVNALLLGDSALYLCASSLNGETQYFGPGTRLLVL.

The rearrangement links TRBV29-1 to TRBJ2-2, with 8 positions matching TRBD1. This CDR3 is built from 14 residues. With V trimmed by 1 base and J by 7 bases, 5 bases remained unmatched. Germline V gene sequence: CDR1 SQVTM, CDR2 ANQGSEA. This chain's CDR3 is CSVEVGQVGGELFF. The DNA for the CDR3 is TGCAGCGTTGAAGTGGGACAGGTCGGCGGGGAGCTGTTTTTT.

In this sample, this clone turned up a few times. The chain has TRBV5-1 and TRBJ2-7, with D perhaps TRBD2 (6 bases). The CDR3 sequence is 13 residues long. Germline V gives CDR1 SGHRS, CDR2 YFSETQ. The V gene lost 7 bases and the J gene lost 2 bases, with 13 bases spanning the gap. CDR3 region: CASGESSAYEQYF. The CDR3 DNA sequence: TGCGCCAGCGGTGAGTCTAGCGCCTACGAGCAGTACTTC.

The V gene is TRBV6-5, the J gene TRBJ1-2; D not certain. The V gene lost 0 bases and the J gene lost 4 bases, with 12 bases spanning the gap. This CDR3 is built from 15 residues. Germline CDR1 and CDR2: MNHEY and SVGAGI. The CDR3 coding sequence is TGTGCCAGCAGTTACTCGACTCACGGACTCTATGGCTACACCTTC. Translating it yields CASSYSTHGLYGYTF.

This chain connects TRBV10-3 to TRBJ1-1, with a possible D match to TRBD1 (6 bases). This CDR3 contains 11 residues. CDR1 and CDR2 (germline): ENHRY, SYGVKD. V was cut by 5 bases and J by 8 bases, with 9 bases left in between. The CDR3 nucleotides are TGTGCCATCAGTTGGCAGGGGGAAGCTTTCTTT. The encoded protein is CAISWQGEAFF.

This clone was detected only a few times. The genes are TRBV11-2 and TRBJ1-2, with 9 bases fitting TRBD1. V lost 5 bases to trimming and J lost 8 bases; unmatched junction nucleotides: 6. CDR3 size: 13 residues. In germline, CDR1 is SGHAT, CDR2 FQNNGV. CDR3 residues: CASSPDRGRGYTF. CDR3 DNA sequence: TGTGCCAGCAGCCCGGACAGGGGCCGGGGCTACACCTTC. Combining the CDR3 with reference TRBV11-2 and TRBJ1-2 gives the whole variable domain EAGVAQSPRYKIIEKRQSVAFWCNPISGHATLYWYQQILGQGPKLLIQFQNNGVVDDSQLPKDRFSAERLKGVDSTLKIQPAKLEDSAVYLCASSPDRGRGYTFGSGTRLTVV.

This clone appeared a few times. The chain uses TRBV6-4 and TRBJ2-3; D unresolved. This CDR3 has 13 amino acids. Germline V gene data show CDR1 as MRHNA and CDR2 as SNTAGT. The germline V and J ends were trimmed by 5 bases and 3 bases, with 9 bases remaining between them. CDR3 region: CASSFSRTDTQYF. CDR3 in DNA: TGTGCCAGCAGTTTCAGCAGGACAGATACGCAGTATTTT.

This clone was counted ten times or more. The chain recombines TRBV15 with TRBJ2-5, with 8 bases aligning to TRBD1. There are 15 residues in the CDR3. Germline lookup yields CDR1 LNHNV and CDR2 YYDKDF (reference sequence). The V segment lost 0 bases and the J segment 4 bases; nucleotides outside the gene matches: 4. The CDR3 DNA reads TGTGCCACCAGCAGAGATAATACAGGGGGAGAGACCCAGTACTTC. Translation gives CATSRDNTGGETQYF.

This chain links TRBV20-1 with TRBJ1-1; no clear D gene. V shed 4 bases and J shed 8 bases, with 11 bases lying between them. The CDR3 length is 11 residues. Per the germline V gene, CDR1 is DFQATT and CDR2 is SNEGSKA (reference sequence). The CDR3 here is CSAIPTLEAFF. The CDR3 region has the DNA TGCAGTGCTATTCCGACTTTGGAAGCTTTCTTT.

This clone was seen only a few times. The chain recombines TRBV25-1 with TRBJ2-7; 10 bases line up with TRBD1. In germline, CDR1 is MGHDK, CDR2 SYGVNS. The CDR3 runs to 15 residues. V was pared by 7 bases and J by 2 bases, with 8 bases of the junction left unmatched. The CDR3 protein is CASNAGTGETYEQYF. CDR3 nucleotides: TGTGCCAGCAATGCAGGGACAGGGGAGACCTACGAGCAGTACTTC.

The V and J genes are TRBV30 and TRBJ2-3; weak D call: TRBD2 (6 bases). CDR3 length: 15 residues. Trimming stripped 0 bases from V and 2 bases from J, with 12 bases between. Germline V gives CDR1 GTSNPN, CDR2 SVGIG (reference sequence). CDR3: CAWSVGLATTDTQYF. The CDR3, as DNA: TGTGCCTGGAGTGTAGGGCTAGCGACCACAGATACGCAGTATTTT.

This clone turned up a few times. The CDR3, as DNA: TGTGCCAGCAGTTTATGGGGGGACGTCCACGAGCAGTACTTC. Protein product: CASSLWGDVHEQYF. This sequence joins TRBV27 and TRBJ2-7, with TRBD2 as a possible D gene (6 bases). With 1 base removed from V and 5 bases from J, the gap between germline ends came to 12 bases. This CDR3 has 14 amino acids. The germline CDR1 and CDR2 sequences are MNHEY and SMNVEV (reference sequence).

The chain links TRBV28 to TRBJ2-1, with D perhaps TRBD2 (6 bases). The germline gives CDR1 MDHEN, CDR2 SYDVKM. The V end lost 5 bases, the J end lost 15 bases, and 14 bases lay between the germline ends. The CDR3 has 11 amino acids. The CDR3 sequence is CASSNRGGLFF. DNA for the CDR3: TGTGCCAGCAGTAACCGGGGAGGACTGTTCTTC.

This chain joins TRBV5-1 and TRBJ1-1; 9 positions match TRBD1. The CDR3 extends over 16 amino acids. The V segment lost 4 bases and the J segment 5 bases; nucleotides outside the gene matches: 12. Germline assignment: CDR1 SGHRS and CDR2 YFSETQ. CDR3 in DNA: TGCGCCAGCAGCCGAGCGTGGGACAGGGAGGGTACTGAAGCTTTCTTT. This translates into CASSRAWDREGTEAFF.

The chain couples TRBV2 to TRBJ1-2, with 8 bases matching TRBD1. The V and J ends lost 4 bases and 10 bases, in that order; junction bases with no gene match: 5. The CDR3 has 12 amino acids. Germline values: CDR1 SNHLY, CDR2 FYNNEI. The CDR3 DNA reads TGTGCCAGCAGTGGAGACAGGGGAGACTACACCTTC. This codes for CASSGDRGDYTF.